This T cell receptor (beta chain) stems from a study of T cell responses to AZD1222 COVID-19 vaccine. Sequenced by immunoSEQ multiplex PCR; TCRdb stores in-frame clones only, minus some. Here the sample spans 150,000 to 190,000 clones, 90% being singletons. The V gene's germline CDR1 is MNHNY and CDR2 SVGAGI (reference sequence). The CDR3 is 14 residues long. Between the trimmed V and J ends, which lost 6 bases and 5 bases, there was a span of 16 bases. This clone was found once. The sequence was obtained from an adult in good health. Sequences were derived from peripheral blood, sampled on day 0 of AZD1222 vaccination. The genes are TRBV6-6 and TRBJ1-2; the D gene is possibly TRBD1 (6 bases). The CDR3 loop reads CASSLKDRGYGYTF. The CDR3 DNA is TGTGCCAGCAGCCTAAAGGACAGAGGGTATGGCTACACCTTC.